This is a list of T cell receptor beta chains from one sample in a study of blood T cell repertoires in COVID-19. Here immunoSEQ multiplex PCR was the method, and the copy in TCRdb shows in-frame clones only, minus some. The sample yields about 320,000 clones, around 86% seen once. The sample was PBMCs or T cells enriched from blood (not recorded which). These receptors originate from a man between 60 and 75 years old who had recovered from COVID-19. CDR3s include the opening cysteine and the closing phenylalanine or tryptophan. D genes are given only for firm matches. A row's size may be missing; if present it is once, few, many or a size class.

d_call,clone_size,v_call,j_call,cdr3_nt,cdr3_aa
TRBD1,-,TRBV5-1,TRBJ2-7,TGCGCCAGCAGAACAGGGGGCGCGGCCGAGCAGTACTTC,CASRTGGAAEQYF
-,-,TRBV5-1,TRBJ2-7,TGCGCCAGCAGCTGGGGGGACCCCACGTACGAGCAGTACTTC,CASSWGDPTYEQYF
-,-,TRBV19,TRBJ2-5,TGTGCCAGTAGTGCCCTGCGAGACCAAGAGACCCAGTACTTC,CASSALRDQETQYF
-,-,TRBV4-2,TRBJ2-3,TGTGCCAGCAGTACACAAATTAGCACAGATACGCAGTATTTT,CASSTQISTDTQYF
-,once,TRBV24-1,TRBJ2-1,TGTGCCACGAGGCCGAGCTCCTACAATGAGCAGTTCTTC,CATRPSSYNEQFF
-,many,TRBV30,TRBJ1-2,TGTGCCTGGAGCGCCGTGGCAGGTCGCTACACCTTC,CAWSAVAGRYTF
TRBD1,-,TRBV28,TRBJ2-7,TGTGCCAGCAGACGTTCCGGGACAGGGATGTACGAGCAGTACTTC,CASRRSGTGMYEQYF
TRBD1,-,TRBV30,TRBJ2-3,TGTGCCTGGAGCTCTGGCGAGGGACAGGGTCCCGCAGATACGCAGTATTTT,CAWSSGEGQGPADTQYF
-,-,TRBV28,TRBJ1-1,TGTGCCAGCAGTTCTACCGGGGGGCCCCGGGACACTGAAGCTTTCTTT,CASSSTGGPRDTEAFF
TRBD1,-,TRBV7-3,TRBJ2-6,TGTGCCAGCAGCTTAGGGGCAGGGGGAAGCTCTGGGGCCAACGTCCTGACTTTC,CASSLGAGGSSGANVLTF
TRBD2,-,TRBV2,TRBJ2-3,TGTGCCAGCAGCGGGAGGGGCACAGATACGCAGTATTTT,CASSGRGTDTQYF
TRBD1,once,TRBV28,TRBJ2-2,TGTGCCAGCGGCCTATTGACAGGGTCAAGCACCGGGGAGCTGTTTTTT,CASGLLTGSSTGELFF
-,-,TRBV5-1,TRBJ2-7,TGCGCCAGCAGCTTGGTTACAGGGAGCTCCTACGAGCAGTACTTC,CASSLVTGSSYEQYF
TRBD1,-,TRBV2,TRBJ1-2,TGTGCCAGCAGTGAAGAACAGGGGGCGTCTAACTATGGCTACACCTTC,CASSEEQGASNYGYTF
TRBD1,few,TRBV5-1,TRBJ1-6,TGCGCCAGCAGCCCCTGGACAGGGCAGAATTCACCCCTCCACTTT,CASSPWTGQNSPLHF
TRBD2,-,TRBV7-6,TRBJ2-1,TGTGCCAGCAGCTTAGGAGCTAGCGGGAGTGGTGAGCAGTTCTTC,CASSLGASGSGEQFF
TRBD1,-,TRBV7-9,TRBJ2-5,TGTGCCAGCAGCTCCCTCCCGGGACAGGAAGAGACCCAGTACTTC,CASSSLPGQEETQYF
TRBD1,-,TRBV4-1,TRBJ1-1,TGCGCCAGCAGCCAAGCAGGACAGGGAAATACTGAAGCTTTCTTT,CASSQAGQGNTEAFF
TRBD1,once,TRBV24-1,TRBJ2-3,TGTGCCACCAGCGCCGGGACAGGGGGTCCAGATACGCAGTATTTT,CATSAGTGGPDTQYF
-,-,TRBV11-1,TRBJ1-3,TGTGCCAGCAGCTTCGACAGGCCCTCTGGAAACACCATATATTTT,CASSFDRPSGNTIYF
-,-,TRBV7-9,TRBJ2-1,TGTGCCAGCAGCTTAGTCATCAGCAATGAGCAGTTCTTC,CASSLVISNEQFF
-,-,TRBV27,TRBJ1-5,TGTGCCAGCAGTTTCCAGGGCTATCAGCCCCAGCATTTT,CASSFQGYQPQHF
TRBD1,-,TRBV10-1,TRBJ2-2,TGCGCCAGCAGTTCAGGGGGCGGATTGTCCGGGGAGCTGTTTTTT,CASSSGGGLSGELFF
TRBD2,once,TRBV27,TRBJ2-3,TGTGCCAGCAGTTTCAGCGGGAACACAGATACGCAGTATTTT,CASSFSGNTDTQYF
TRBD2,-,TRBV19,TRBJ2-7,TGTGCCAGTAGATTGACTAGCGGGTCTTACGAGCAGTACTTC,CASRLTSGSYEQYF
TRBD2,-,TRBV5-1,TRBJ2-5,TGCGCCAGCAGCTTGGTGATTAGCGGGTCCCCAGGGACTAGCGGGGGACAAGAGACCCAGTACTTC,CASSLVISGSPGTSGGQETQYF
TRBD1,-,TRBV19,TRBJ2-7,TGTGCCAGTAGTATAGCTGGACAGGGTATCTACGAGCAGTACTTC,CASSIAGQGIYEQYF
-,-,TRBV9,TRBJ1-3,TGTGCCAGCAGCGTAACCGGGACAAGCTCTGGAAACACCATATATTTT,CASSVTGTSSGNTIYF
TRBD2,-,TRBV24-1,TRBJ2-1,TGTGCCACCAGTGATTCCGGGGGGGGACCCTACAATGAGCAGTTCTTC,CATSDSGGGPYNEQFF
-,-,TRBV18,TRBJ1-2,TGTGCCAGCTCAACTACAAGGCAGGGAGGGAACTATGGCTACACCTTC,CASSTTRQGGNYGYTF
-,few,TRBV7-3,TRBJ2-1,TGTGCCAGCAGCTATGGGCCCACCAATGAGCAGTTCTTC,CASSYGPTNEQFF
-,-,TRBV19,TRBJ2-7,TGTGCCAGTAGTATAGCCCCCAGGGCCGCCTACGAGCAGTACTTC,CASSIAPRAAYEQYF
-,few,TRBV5-1,TRBJ2-6,TGCGCCAGCAGTGAAACGGGACTGGACTCTGGGGCCAACGTCCTGACTTTC,CASSETGLDSGANVLTF
-,-,TRBV6-5,TRBJ1-2,TGTGCCAGCCGACTGCGGGGCTATGGCTACACCTTC,CASRLRGYGYTF
TRBD1,-,TRBV27,TRBJ1-1,TGTGCCAGCAGTTTAAGGGACAGCCCTGAAGCTTTCTTT,CASSLRDSPEAFF